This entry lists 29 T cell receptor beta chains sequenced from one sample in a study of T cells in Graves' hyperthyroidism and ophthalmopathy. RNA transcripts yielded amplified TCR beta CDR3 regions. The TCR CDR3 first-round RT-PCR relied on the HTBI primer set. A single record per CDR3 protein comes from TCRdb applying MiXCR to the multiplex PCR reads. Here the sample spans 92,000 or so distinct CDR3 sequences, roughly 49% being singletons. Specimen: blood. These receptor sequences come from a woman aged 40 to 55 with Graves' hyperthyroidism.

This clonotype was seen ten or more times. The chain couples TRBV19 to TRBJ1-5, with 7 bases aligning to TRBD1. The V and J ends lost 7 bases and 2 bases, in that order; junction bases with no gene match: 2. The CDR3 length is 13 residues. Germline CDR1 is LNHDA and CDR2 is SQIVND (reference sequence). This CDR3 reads CASNRGGNQPQHF. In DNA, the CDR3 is TGTGCCAGTAACAGGGGAGGCAATCAGCCCCAGCATTTT.

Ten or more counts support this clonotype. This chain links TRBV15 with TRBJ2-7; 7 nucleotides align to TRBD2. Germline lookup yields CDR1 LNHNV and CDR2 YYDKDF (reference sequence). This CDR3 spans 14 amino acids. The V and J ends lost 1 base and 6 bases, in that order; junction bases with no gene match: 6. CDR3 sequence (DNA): TGTGCCACCAGCAGAGCAGCGGGGTATCGCGAGCAGTACTTC. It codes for CATSRAAGYREQYF.

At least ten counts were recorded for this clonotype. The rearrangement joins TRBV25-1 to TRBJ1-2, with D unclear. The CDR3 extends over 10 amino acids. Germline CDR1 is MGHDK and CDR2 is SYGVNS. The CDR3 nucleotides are TGTGCTAGCCGCAGCTATGGCTACACCTTC. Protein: CASRSYGYTF.

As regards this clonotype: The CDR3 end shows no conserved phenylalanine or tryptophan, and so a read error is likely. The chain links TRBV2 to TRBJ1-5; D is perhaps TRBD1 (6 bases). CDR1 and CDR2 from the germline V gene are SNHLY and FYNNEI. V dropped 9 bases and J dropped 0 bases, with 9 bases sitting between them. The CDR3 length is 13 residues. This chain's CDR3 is CASGGPSNQPQHY. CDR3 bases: TGTGCCAGTGGGGGCCCTAGCAATCAGCCCCAGCATTAT.

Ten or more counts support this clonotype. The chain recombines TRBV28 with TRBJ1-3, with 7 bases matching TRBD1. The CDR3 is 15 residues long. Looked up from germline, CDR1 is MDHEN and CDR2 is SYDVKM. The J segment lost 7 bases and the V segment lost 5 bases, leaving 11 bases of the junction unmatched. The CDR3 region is CASSLNRGSSNTIYF. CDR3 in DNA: TGTGCCAGCAGTCTTAACAGGGGCTCAAGTAACACCATATATTTT.

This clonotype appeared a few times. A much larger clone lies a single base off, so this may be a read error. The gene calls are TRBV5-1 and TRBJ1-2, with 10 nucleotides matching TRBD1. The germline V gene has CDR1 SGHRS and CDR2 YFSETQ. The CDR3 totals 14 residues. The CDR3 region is CASRWDRGSYDYTF. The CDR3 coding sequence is TGCGCCAGCAGATGGGACAGGGGATCCTATGACTACACCTTC.

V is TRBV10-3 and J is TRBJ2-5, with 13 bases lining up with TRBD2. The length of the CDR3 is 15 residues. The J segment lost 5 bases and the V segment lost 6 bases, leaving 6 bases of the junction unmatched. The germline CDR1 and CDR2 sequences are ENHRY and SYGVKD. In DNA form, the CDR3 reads TGTGCCATCAGCGGACTAGCGGGAGTCAGGGAGACCCAGTACTTC. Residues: CAISGLAGVRETQYF.

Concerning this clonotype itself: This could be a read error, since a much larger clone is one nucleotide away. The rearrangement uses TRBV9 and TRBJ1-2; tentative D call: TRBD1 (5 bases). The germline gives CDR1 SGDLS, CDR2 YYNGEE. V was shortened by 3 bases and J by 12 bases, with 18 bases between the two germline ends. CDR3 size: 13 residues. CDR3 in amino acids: CASSGRPSRGHTF. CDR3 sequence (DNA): TGTGCCAGCAGCGGCAGACCCTCGCGGGGCCACACCTTC.

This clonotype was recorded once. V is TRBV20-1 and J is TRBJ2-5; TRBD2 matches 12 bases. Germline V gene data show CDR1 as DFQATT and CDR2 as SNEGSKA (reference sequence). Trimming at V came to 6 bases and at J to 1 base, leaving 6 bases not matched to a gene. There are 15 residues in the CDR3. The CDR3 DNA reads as TGCAGTGCCGTACTAGCGGGAGGTGTCCAAGAGACCCAGTACTTC. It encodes CSAVLAGGVQETQYF.

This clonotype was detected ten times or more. CDR3 in amino acids: CATSRPRATDTQYF. In DNA form, the CDR3 reads TGTGCCACCAGCAGACCTCGGGCCACAGATACGCAGTATTTT. The chain carries TRBV15 and TRBJ2-3; the D is unclear. The CDR3 has 14 residues. CDR1 and CDR2 from the germline V gene are LNHNV and YYDKDF (reference sequence). V was clipped by 2 bases and J by 2 bases, with 8 bases between them. Using reference TRBV15 and TRBJ2-3 for the parts outside the CDR3, the full variable domain is DAMVIQNPRYQVTQFGKPVTLSCSQTLNHNVMYWYQQKSSQAPKLLFHYYDKDFNNEADTPDNFQSRRPNTSFCFLDIRSPGLGDTAMYLCATSRPRATDTQYFGPGTRLTVL.

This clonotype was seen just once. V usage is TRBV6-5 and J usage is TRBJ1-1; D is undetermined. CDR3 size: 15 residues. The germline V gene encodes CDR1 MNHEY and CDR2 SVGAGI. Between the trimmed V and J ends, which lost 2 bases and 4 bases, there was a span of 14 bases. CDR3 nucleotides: TGTGCCAGCAGTTACGGCGCAGGCGTGGGCACTGAAGCTTTCTTT. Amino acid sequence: CASSYGAGVGTEAFF.

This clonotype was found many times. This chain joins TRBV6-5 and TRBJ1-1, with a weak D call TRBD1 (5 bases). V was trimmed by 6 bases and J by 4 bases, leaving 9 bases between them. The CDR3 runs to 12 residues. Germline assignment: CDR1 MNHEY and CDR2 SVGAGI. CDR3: CASRGEGTEAFF. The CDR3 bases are TGTGCCAGCAGGGGGGAGGGCACTGAAGCTTTCTTT.

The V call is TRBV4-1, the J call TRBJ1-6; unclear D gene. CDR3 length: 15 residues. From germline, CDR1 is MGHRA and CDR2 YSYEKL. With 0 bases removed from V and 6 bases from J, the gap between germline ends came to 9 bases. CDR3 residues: CASSQDYRANSPLHF. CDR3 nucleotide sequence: TGCGCCAGCAGCCAAGATTATAGGGCTAATTCACCCCTCCACTTT.

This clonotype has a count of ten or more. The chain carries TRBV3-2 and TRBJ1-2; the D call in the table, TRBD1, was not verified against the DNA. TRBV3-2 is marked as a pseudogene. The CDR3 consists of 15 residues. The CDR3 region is CASSQTGKLNYGYTF. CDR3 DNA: TGTGCCAGCAGCCAGACAGGGAAGTTAAACTATGGCTACACCTTC.

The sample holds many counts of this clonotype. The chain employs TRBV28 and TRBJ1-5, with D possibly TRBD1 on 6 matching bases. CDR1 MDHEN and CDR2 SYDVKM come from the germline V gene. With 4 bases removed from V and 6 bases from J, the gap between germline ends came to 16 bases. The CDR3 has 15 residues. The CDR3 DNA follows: TGTGCCAGCAGTTCCAGGGGAATCGAGGTTCAGCCCCAGCATTTT. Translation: CASSSRGIEVQPQHF.

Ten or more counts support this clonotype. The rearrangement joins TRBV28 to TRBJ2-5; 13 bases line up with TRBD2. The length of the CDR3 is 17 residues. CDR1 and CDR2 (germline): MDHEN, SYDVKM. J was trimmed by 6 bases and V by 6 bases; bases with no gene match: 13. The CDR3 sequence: CASSPEPGLAGSQTQYF. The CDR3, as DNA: TGTGCCAGCAGCCCTGAGCCGGGACTAGCGGGGAGTCAGACCCAGTACTTC.

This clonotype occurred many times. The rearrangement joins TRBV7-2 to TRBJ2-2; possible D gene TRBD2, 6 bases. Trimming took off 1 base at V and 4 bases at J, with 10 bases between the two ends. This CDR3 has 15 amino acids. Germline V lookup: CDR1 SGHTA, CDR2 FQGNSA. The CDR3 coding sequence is TGTGCCAGCAGCTTAGACGGGAGACGCACCGGGGAGCTGTTTTTT. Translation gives CASSLDGRRTGELFF.

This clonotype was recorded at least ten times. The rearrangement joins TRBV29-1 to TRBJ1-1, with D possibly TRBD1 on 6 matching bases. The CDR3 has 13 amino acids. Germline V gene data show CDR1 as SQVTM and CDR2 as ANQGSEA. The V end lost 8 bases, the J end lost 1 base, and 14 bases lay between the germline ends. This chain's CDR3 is CSLRRTENTEAFF. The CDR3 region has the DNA TGCAGCTTAAGAAGGACAGAGAACACTGAAGCTTTCTTT. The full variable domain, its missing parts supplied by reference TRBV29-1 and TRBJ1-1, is SAVISQKPSRDICQRGTSLTIQCQVDSQVTMMFWYRQQPGQSLTLIATANQGSEATYESGFVIDKFPISRPNLTFSTLTVSNMSPEDSSIYLCSLRRTENTEAFFGQGTRLTVV.

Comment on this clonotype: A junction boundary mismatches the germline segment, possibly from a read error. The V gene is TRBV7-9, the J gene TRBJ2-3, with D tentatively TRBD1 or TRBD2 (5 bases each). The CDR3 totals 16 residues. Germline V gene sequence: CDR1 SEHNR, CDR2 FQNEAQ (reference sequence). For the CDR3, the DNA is TGCGCCAGCAGCTCGGGGACGGTGCTGAGCACAGATACGCAGTATTTT. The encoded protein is CASSSGTVLSTDTQYF.

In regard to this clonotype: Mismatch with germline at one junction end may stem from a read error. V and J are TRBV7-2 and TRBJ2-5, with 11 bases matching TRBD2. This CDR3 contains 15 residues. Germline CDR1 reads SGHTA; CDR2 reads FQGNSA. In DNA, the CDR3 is TGCGCCAGCAGCTTGACAGGGACTAGCGGAGAGACCCAGTACTTC. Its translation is CASSLTGTSGETQYF.

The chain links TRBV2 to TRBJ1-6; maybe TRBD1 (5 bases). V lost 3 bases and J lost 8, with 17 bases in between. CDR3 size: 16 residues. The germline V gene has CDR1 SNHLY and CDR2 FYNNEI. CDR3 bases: TGTGCCAGCAGTGATATAGGGGCGGTTAGAGATTCACCCCTCCACTTT. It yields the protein CASSDIGAVRDSPLHF.

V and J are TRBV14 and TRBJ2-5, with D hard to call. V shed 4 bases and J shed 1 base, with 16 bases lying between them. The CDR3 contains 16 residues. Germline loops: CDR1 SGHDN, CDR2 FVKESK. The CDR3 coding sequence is TGTGCCAGCAGCCTCCCAAGGGCAGATCCCCAAGAGACCCAGTACTTC. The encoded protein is CASSLPRADPQETQYF.

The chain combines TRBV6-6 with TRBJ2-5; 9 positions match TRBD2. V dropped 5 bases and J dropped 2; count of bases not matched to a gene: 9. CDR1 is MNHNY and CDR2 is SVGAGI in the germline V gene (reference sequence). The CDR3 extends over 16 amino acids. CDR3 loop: CASSPLAGNLQETQYF. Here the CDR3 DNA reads TGTGCCAGCAGTCCTCTAGCGGGGAACCTACAAGAGACCCAGTACTTC.

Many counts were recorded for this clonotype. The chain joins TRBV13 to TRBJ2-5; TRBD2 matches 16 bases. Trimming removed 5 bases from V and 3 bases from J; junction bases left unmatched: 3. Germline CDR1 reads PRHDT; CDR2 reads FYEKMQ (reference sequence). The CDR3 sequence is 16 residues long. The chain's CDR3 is CASSEGTSGREETQYF. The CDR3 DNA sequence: TGTGCCAGCAGCGAGGGGACTAGCGGGAGGGAAGAGACCCAGTACTTC.

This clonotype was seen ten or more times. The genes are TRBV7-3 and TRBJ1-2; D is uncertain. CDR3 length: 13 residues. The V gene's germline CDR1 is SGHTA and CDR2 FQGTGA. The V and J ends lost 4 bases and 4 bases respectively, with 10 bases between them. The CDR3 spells CASSSLAGYGYTF. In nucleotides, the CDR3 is TGTGCCAGCAGCTCCTTAGCGGGCTATGGCTACACCTTC.

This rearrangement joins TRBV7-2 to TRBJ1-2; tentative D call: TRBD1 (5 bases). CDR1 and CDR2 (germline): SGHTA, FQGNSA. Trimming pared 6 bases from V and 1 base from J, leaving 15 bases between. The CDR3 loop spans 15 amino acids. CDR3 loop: CASRFVLQVNYGYTF. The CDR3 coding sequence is TGTGCCAGCAGATTTGTGTTACAGGTTAACTATGGCTACACCTTC.

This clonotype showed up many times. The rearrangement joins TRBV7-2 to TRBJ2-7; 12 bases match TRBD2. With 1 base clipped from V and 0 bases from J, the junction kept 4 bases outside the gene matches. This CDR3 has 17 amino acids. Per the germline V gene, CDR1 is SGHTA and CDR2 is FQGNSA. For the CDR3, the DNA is TGTGCCAGCAGCTTAGGACTAGCGGGAGCCCACTCCTACGAGCAGTACTTC. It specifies CASSLGLAGAHSYEQYF.

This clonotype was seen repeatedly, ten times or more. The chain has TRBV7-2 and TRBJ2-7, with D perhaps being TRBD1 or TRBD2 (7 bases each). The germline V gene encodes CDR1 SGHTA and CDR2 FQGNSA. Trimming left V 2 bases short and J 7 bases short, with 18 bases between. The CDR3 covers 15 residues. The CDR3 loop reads CASSLQGGASGEQYF. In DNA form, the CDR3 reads TGTGCCAGCAGCTTACAGGGGGGGGCATCGGGTGAGCAGTACTTC.

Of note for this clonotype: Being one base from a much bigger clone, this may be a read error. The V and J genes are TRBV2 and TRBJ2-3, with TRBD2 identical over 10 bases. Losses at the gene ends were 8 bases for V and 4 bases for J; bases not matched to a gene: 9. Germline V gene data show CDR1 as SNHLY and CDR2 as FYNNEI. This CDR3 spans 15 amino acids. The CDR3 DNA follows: TGTGCCAGCGGACTTTCTAGCGGGAGAGCAGATACGCAGTATTTT. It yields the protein CASGLSSGRADTQYF.